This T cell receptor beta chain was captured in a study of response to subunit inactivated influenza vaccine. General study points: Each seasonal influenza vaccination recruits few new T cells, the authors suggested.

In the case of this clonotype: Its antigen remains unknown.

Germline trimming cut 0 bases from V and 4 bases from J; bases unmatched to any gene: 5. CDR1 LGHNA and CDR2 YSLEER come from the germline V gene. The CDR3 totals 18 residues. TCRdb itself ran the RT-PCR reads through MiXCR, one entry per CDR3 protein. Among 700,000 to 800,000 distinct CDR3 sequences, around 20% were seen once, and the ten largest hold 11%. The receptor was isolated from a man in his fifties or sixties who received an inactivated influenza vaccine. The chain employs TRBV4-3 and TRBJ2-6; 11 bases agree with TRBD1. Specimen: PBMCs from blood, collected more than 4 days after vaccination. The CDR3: CASSQEGTGGPGANVLTF. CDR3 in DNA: TGCGCCAGCAGCCAAGAGGGGACAGGGGGGCCGGGGGCCAACGTCCTGACTTTC.